These T cell receptor beta chains were read from a single sample in a study of CD4 T cells in relation to SARS-CoV-2 and coronaviruses. These receptors are not linked to any known antigen. Profiled with immunoSEQ multiplex PCR; TCRdb holds only in-frame clones, not every one. Among some 16,000 clones listed, 60% to 80% were seen once. The specimen was CD4+ T cells from PBMCs, cultured in vitro. The receptor source for this set is a human donor in good health. CDR3s include the opening cysteine and the closing phenylalanine or tryptophan. Each record gives: CDR3 protein, CDR3 DNA, clone size, D gene, CDR3 length, V gene, J gene. D genes are given only for firm matches. The size of a clone is reported for some rows only, either as once, few or many, or as a class for expanded clones.

CASLANLAKNIQYF	TGTGCCAGCTTGGCCAATCTAGCCAAAAACATTCAGTACTTC	.	.	14	TRBV2	TRBJ2-4
CASSSAERARGDTQYF	TGTGCCAGCAGCTCCGCCGAACGGGCCCGAGGGGATACGCAGTATTTT	.	.	16	TRBV11-2	TRBJ2-3
CASSQTPTGTEETQYF	TGTGCCAGTAGCCAAACCCCAACCGGGACAGAAGAGACCCAGTACTTC	.	TRBD1	16	TRBV19	TRBJ2-5
CASSQGVNYGYTF	TGTGCCAGCAGTCAAGGGGTGAACTATGGCTACACCTTC	few	.	13	TRBV5-6	TRBJ1-2
CASSITGSGRPDTQYF	TGTGCCAGCAGCATAACCGGCAGCGGGAGGCCAGATACGCAGTATTTT	few	TRBD2	16	TRBV7-3	TRBJ2-3
CASSLGVGDKLFF	TGTGCCAGCAGCTTAGGGGTAGGGGACAAACTGTTTTTT	few	.	13	TRBV7-9	TRBJ1-4
CSASRGGRVRGGEQFF	TGCAGTGCTAGTCGTGGCGGGAGGGTCAGGGGTGGTGAGCAGTTCTTC	.	TRBD2	16	TRBV20-1	TRBJ2-1
CATSEIQATGELFF	TGTGCCACCAGTGAGATTCAGGCTACCGGGGAGCTGTTTTTT	.	.	14	TRBV24-1	TRBJ2-2
CASGLVGTYEQYF	TGTGCTAGTGGTTTGGTGGGCACCTACGAGCAGTACTTC	once	.	13	TRBV12-5	TRBJ2-7
CASSQGGRFTEAFF	TGTGCCAGCAGCCAAGGGGGCAGGTTCACTGAAGCTTTCTTT	once	.	14	TRBV3-1/TRBV3-2	TRBJ1-1
CASSQDSRRNEQFF	TGTGCCAGCAGCCAAGATTCGAGGAGGAATGAGCAGTTCTTC	.	.	14	TRBV3-1/TRBV3-2	TRBJ2-1
CATSGRDRGHSGSTINEQFF	TGTGCCACCAGTGGAAGGGACAGGGGGCATTCCGGGTCCACAATCAATGAGCAGTTCTTC	.	TRBD1	20	TRBV24-1	TRBJ2-1
CASSLSGGSYQETQYF	TGTGCCAGCAGCTTATCCGGCGGGTCGTACCAAGAGACCCAGTACTTC	.	.	16	TRBV11-1	TRBJ2-5
CASTSSRGGELKNEQYF	TGTGCCAGCACCAGTAGCCGGGGGGGGGAATTAAAGAACGAGCAGTACTTC	.	TRBD2	17	TRBV27	TRBJ2-7
CSASGWDYSTDTQYF	TGCAGTGCTAGTGGGTGGGACTATAGCACAGATACGCAGTATTTT	.	TRBD2	15	TRBV20-1	TRBJ2-3
CASSPDYRSTDTQYF	TGTGCCAGCAGCCCGGACTATAGGAGCACAGATACGCAGTATTTT	.	.	15	TRBV3-1/TRBV3-2	TRBJ2-3
CATSESKRSTGQGAGYGYTF	TGTGCCACCAGTGAGAGCAAACGAAGTACGGGACAGGGGGCAGGCTATGGCTACACCTTC	.	TRBD1	20	TRBV24-1	TRBJ1-2
CASSVNPSGDQPQHF	TGTGCCAGCAGCGTAAATCCCAGTGGGGATCAGCCCCAGCATTTT	.	.	15	TRBV9	TRBJ1-5
CASSHRTGRLFF	TGCGCCAGCAGCCATAGGACAGGGAGACTGTTTTTT	.	TRBD1	12	TRBV4-1	TRBJ1-4
CASRTGDSGNTIYF	TGTGCCAGCCGGACAGGCGACTCTGGAAACACCATATATTTT	few	TRBD1	14	TRBV6-5	TRBJ1-3
CASSLARAGGEQYF	TGCGCCAGCAGCTTGGCCAGGGCTGGCGGCGAGCAGTACTTC	.	.	14	TRBV5-1	TRBJ2-7
CASSGTSVGRSEQYF	TGTGCCAGCAGCGGAACTTCCGTCGGTAGGTCCGAGCAGTACTTC	.	.	15	TRBV6-5	TRBJ2-7
CASSSQQGPGEKLFF	TGTGCCAGCAGCAGCCAACAGGGGCCGGGAGAAAAACTGTTTTTT	.	TRBD1	15	TRBV5-6	TRBJ1-4
CASDVGLGNQPQHF	TGTGCCAGTGACGTAGGGCTTGGCAATCAGCCCCAGCATTTT	.	.	14	TRBV19	TRBJ1-5
CASSPQGGQPQHF	TGTGCCAGCTCACCCCAGGGCGGTCAGCCCCAGCATTTT	.	.	13	TRBV18	TRBJ1-5
CASSELALNEQFF	TGTGCCAGCAGCGAGCTAGCGCTCAATGAGCAGTTCTTC	.	.	13	TRBV7-9	TRBJ2-1
CASSLPVGGNTEAFF	TGTGCCAGCAGCCTACCCGTGGGGGGAAACACTGAAGCTTTCTTT	.	.	15	TRBV11-1	TRBJ1-1
CATSGSGTTDTQYF	TGTGCCACCAGTGGTTCAGGAACCACAGATACGCAGTATTTT	.	.	14	TRBV24-1	TRBJ2-3
CASRQGAGEQYF	TGTGCCAGCAGGCAGGGGGCTGGCGAGCAGTACTTC	.	TRBD1	12	TRBV6-5	TRBJ2-7
CASSPARTSGSIDTQYF	TGCGCCAGCAGCCCCGCGAGGACTAGCGGGAGTATCGATACGCAGTATTTT	.	TRBD2	17	TRBV10-2	TRBJ2-3
CASWTSGSYNEQFF	TGCGCCAGCTGGACTAGCGGTTCCTACAATGAGCAGTTCTTC	.	TRBD2	14	TRBV5-1	TRBJ2-1
CASSSGSWQETQYF	TGTGCCAGCAGCTCCGGGAGTTGGCAAGAGACCCAGTACTTC	.	.	14	TRBV5-6	TRBJ2-5
CASSQAERSSYNEQFF	TGCGCCAGCAGCCAAGCCGAGCGGAGCTCCTACAATGAGCAGTTCTTC	.	.	16	TRBV4-1	TRBJ2-1
CSASWALANNNEQFF	TGCAGTGCTAGTTGGGCCCTAGCGAACAACAATGAGCAGTTCTTC	.	.	15	TRBV20-1	TRBJ2-1
CASTLGQGEAFF	TGTGCCAGCACCCTAGGACAGGGTGAAGCTTTCTTT	.	TRBD1	12	TRBV2	TRBJ1-1
CASSLGTANTEAFF	TGCGCCAGCAGCCTAGGGACAGCGAACACTGAAGCTTTCTTT	.	TRBD1	14	TRBV5-1	TRBJ1-1
CAWAGFDTGELFF	TGTGCCTGGGCAGGGTTCGACACCGGGGAGCTGTTTTTT	.	.	13	TRBV30	TRBJ2-2
CASSLGLARETQYF	TGCGCCAGCAGCTTGGGATTGGCTAGAGAGACCCAGTACTTC	.	.	14	TRBV5-1	TRBJ2-5
CASSLEGQGNQPQHF	TGCGCCAGCAGCTTGGAGGGACAGGGCAATCAGCCCCAGCATTTT	few	TRBD1	15	TRBV5-1	TRBJ1-5
CASSSYPDSQTGELFF	TGTGCCAGCAGCTCCTATCCGGACTCCCAGACCGGGGAGCTGTTTTTT	few	.	16	TRBV7-9	TRBJ2-2
CASSLRPGQTNSPLHF	TGTGCCAGCAGCTTAAGACCGGGACAGACTAATTCACCCCTCCACTTT	.	TRBD1	16	TRBV5-5	TRBJ1-6
CASNSGSSYNEQFF	TGTGCCAGCAACAGCGGGAGCTCCTACAATGAGCAGTTCTTC	few	TRBD2	14	TRBV9	TRBJ2-1
CASSLKTGLGTDTQYF	TGTGCCAGCTCGCTAAAGACAGGGCTGGGGACAGATACGCAGTATTTT	.	TRBD1	16	TRBV18	TRBJ2-3
CASSPGRSNTAQHF	TGTGCCAGCTCACCGGGCAGGTCCAATACAGCCCAGCATTTT	.	.	14	TRBV18	TRBJ1-5
CATSMSTATGELFF	TGTGCCACCAGCATGTCGACGGCCACCGGGGAGCTGTTTTTT	.	.	14	TRBV15	TRBJ2-2
CAWSLTAGAPYF	TGTGCCTGGAGTCTCACAGCTGGGGCACCTTACTTC	once	.	12	TRBV30	TRBJ2-7
CASSQASGVDQPQHF	TGTGCCAGCAGCCAAGCATCTGGGGTTGATCAGCCCCAGCATTTT	few	.	15	TRBV3-1/TRBV3-2	TRBJ1-5
CATSANYGYTF	TGTGCCACCAGTGCTAACTATGGCTACACCTTC	.	.	11	TRBV24-1	TRBJ1-2
CASRLGGGMNTEAFF	TGTGCCAGCAGACTTGGAGGGGGAATGAACACTGAAGCTTTCTTT	.	.	15	TRBV28	TRBJ1-1
CATSDPSTSGSEQFF	TGTGCCACCAGTGATCCCTCGACTAGCGGGAGTGAGCAGTTCTTC	few	TRBD2	15	TRBV24-1	TRBJ2-1
CASSPRSRQETQYF	TGTGCCAGCTCACCACGATCCCGGCAAGAGACCCAGTACTTC	.	.	14	TRBV18	TRBJ2-5
CASSWGPEGRGYTF	TGTGCCAGCAGCTGGGGTCCCGAAGGACGTGGCTACACCTTC	.	.	14	TRBV28	TRBJ1-2
CASSELPGLAGGQETQYF	TGTGCCAGCAGCGAGCTGCCGGGACTAGCGGGAGGGCAAGAGACCCAGTACTTC	once	TRBD2	18	TRBV6-6	TRBJ2-5
CASRGTSVSHEQYF	TGTGCCAGCCGGGGGACTAGCGTATCCCACGAGCAGTACTTC	few	TRBD2	14	TRBV6-5	TRBJ2-7
CASSGPNNEQFF	TGTGCCAGCTCCGGGCCCAACAATGAGCAGTTCTTC	.	.	12	TRBV18	TRBJ2-1
CASRKTLAGDSNEQFF	TGTGCCAGTAGGAAAACACTAGCGGGAGACAGCAATGAGCAGTTCTTC	.	TRBD2	16	TRBV19	TRBJ2-1
CASSRSGRKRDTQYF	TGTGCCAGCAGCCGTAGCGGACGAAAGCGGGATACGCAGTATTTT	.	.	15	TRBV28	TRBJ2-3
CATSPGGDTEAFF	TGTGCCACCAGTCCAGGGGGAGACACTGAAGCTTTCTTT	once	TRBD1	13	TRBV24-1	TRBJ1-1
CASSDGQGHSTDTQYF	TGTGCCAGCAGTGATGGACAGGGGCATAGCACAGATACGCAGTATTTT	.	TRBD1	16	TRBV6-4	TRBJ2-3